This T cell receptor (beta chain) was identified in a study of CXCR3-negative and CXCR3-positive naive CD8 T cells. For the study at large: The total count of TRB reads reached around 130 million, and each library contributed about 1.5 +/- 0.3 million.

The TRB libraries of cDNA were built by UMI-labeled 5' RACE. For each CDR3 protein, TCRdb gives one entry from its re-call of the 5' RACE reads, without DNA. The repertoire table contains some 150,000 distinct CDR3 sequences. The study's findings and limits: TRB CDR3s were more hydrophobic in CXCR3-positive than in CXCR3-negative naive cells. No difference in surface CD5 was seen between naive subsets, and TCR strength was inferred from TRB CDR3 properties.

Sorts that each held approximately 300,000 cells were run in triplicate for every CD8+ T cell subset. A CD45RO-CCR7+CD27+CD95- phenotype identified naive CD8+ T cells. Germline V gene sequence: CDR1 SNHLY, CDR2 FYNNEI. This CDR3 is 14 amino acids long. Concerning this clonotype itself: Its antigen is not known.

The TCR originated in a human donor in good health. Some clones in this sample may be carry-over from other donors' samples. The J gene is TRBJ1-4, the V gene TRBV2; the TCRdb D gene call, TRBD1, has no DNA to confirm it. Sequenced material: naive CXCR3+ CD8+ T cells from blood. This sample's subset: CD45RO-CCR7+CD27+CD95- naive CD8+ T cells expressing CXCR3 (TNR3+). The chain's CDR3 is CASSPGQTNEKLFF.